This entry lists 11 T cell receptor beta chains sequenced from one sample in a study of cytomegalovirus exposure and HLA in healthy donors. The study ran its PCR with 60 Vbeta and 13 Jbeta primers. The repertoire was sequenced with immunoSEQ multiplex PCR; TCRdb's copy has only in-frame clones and lacks some. Among fewer than 150,000 clones listed, 15% were seen once. Input material: PBMCs. These receptors came from a woman under 30 in good health and CMV-seronegative.

J is TRBJ2-7 and V is TRBV28; TRBD2 matches at 11 bases. Germline CDR1 MDHEN, CDR2 SYDVKM. This CDR3 spans 16 amino acids. V shed 7 bases, J shed 6 bases, and the junction held 14 bases outside the gene matches. The CDR3 protein is CASTSSGGVRLAEQYF. The CDR3 DNA reads TGTGCCAGCACGAGTAGCGGGGGGGTTCGGTTGGCCGAGCAGTACTTC.

This clone was seen a handful of times. This chain uses TRBV9 with TRBJ1-1; D perhaps matches TRBD1 (5 bases). Trimming shortened V by 4 bases and J by 4 bases, and 17 bases separated the two germline ends. Germline lookup yields CDR1 SGDLS and CDR2 YYNGEE. This CDR3 has 15 residues. The CDR3 DNA reads as TGTGCCAGCAGCCCGGGGGGGGACGCGGGCACTGAAGCTTTCTTT. The encoded protein is CASSPGGDAGTEAFF.

This clone was seen only a few times. V and J are TRBV9 and TRBJ1-2; 7 bases align to TRBD1. Germline CDR1 SGDLS, CDR2 YYNGEE. The trim removed 4 bases at V and 2 bases at J, leaving 8 bases unmatched. The CDR3 covers 15 residues. Here the CDR3 DNA reads TGTGCCAGCAGCTCACTTCCGACAGGGAACTATGGCTACACCTTC. It translates to CASSSLPTGNYGYTF.

This clone showed up just a few times. V and J are TRBV4-3 and TRBJ1-6; D possibly corresponds to TRBD1 (5 bases). This CDR3 region has 17 residues. CDR1 is LGHNA and CDR2 is YSLEER in the germline V gene. V lost 0 bases and J lost 7, with 16 bases in between. The CDR3 DNA reads TGCGCCAGCAGCCAAGATCGGGGGGGGACGGCGAATTCACCCCTCCACTTT. Its translation is CASSQDRGGTANSPLHF.

This clone was seen only a few times. This chain joins TRBV7-8 and TRBJ1-1; D unclear. V dropped 3 bases and J dropped 11 bases, with 16 bases sitting between them. Per the germline V gene, CDR1 is SGHVS and CDR2 is FQNEAQ. This CDR3 contains 13 residues. Written as DNA, the CDR3 is TGTGCCAGCAGCTTTTCTTCCATTCAGTCCGCTTTCTTT. This codes for CASSFSSIQSAFF.

The table lists this clone with a few counts. The chain combines TRBV7-2 with TRBJ2-5; 7 bases line up with TRBD1. With V trimmed by 2 bases and J by 4 bases, 7 bases remained unmatched. Germline assignment: CDR1 SGHTA and CDR2 FQGNSA. The CDR3 has 15 amino acids. The CDR3, as DNA: TGTGCCAGCAGCTTACCTAAGGGGGCGCCAGAGACCCAGTACTTC. It is translated as CASSLPKGAPETQYF.

The chain carries TRBV28 and TRBJ2-1; a possible D gene is TRBD2 (6 bases). From germline, CDR1 is MDHEN and CDR2 SYDVKM. This CDR3 is built from 17 residues. Deletions cut 4 bases from V and 0 bases from J, with 16 bases between. The CDR3 sequence: CASSSRLGLTSYNEQFF. The CDR3 DNA sequence: TGTGCCAGCAGTTCTCGACTAGGGTTAACCTCCTACAATGAGCAGTTCTTC.

This clone was found a few times. The gene calls are TRBV9 and TRBJ1-5; weak D call: TRBD1 (5 bases). There are 14 residues in the CDR3. Germline loops: CDR1 SGDLS, CDR2 YYNGEE. With 4 bases removed from V and 4 bases from J, the gap between germline ends came to 12 bases. The CDR3 protein is CASSLEGTNQPQHF. CDR3 DNA sequence: TGTGCCAGCAGCCTGGAAGGGACTAATCAGCCCCAGCATTTT.

This chain links TRBV7-9 with TRBJ2-5; a possible D gene is TRBD2 (6 bases). CDR1 and CDR2 (germline): SEHNR, FQNEAQ (reference sequence). The V and J ends lost 2 bases and 5 bases respectively, with 15 bases between them. This CDR3 contains 15 residues. Here the CDR3 reads CASSLRSAGRETQYF. DNA of the CDR3: TGTGCCAGCAGCTTAAGGTCGGCGGGACGGGAGACCCAGTACTTC.

V usage is TRBV28 and J usage is TRBJ2-7; no reliable D call. The CDR3 length is 11 residues. Trimming shortened V by 4 bases and J by 6 bases, and 7 bases separated the two germline ends. Germline-derived CDR1 and CDR2 are MDHEN and SYDVKM. CDR3 DNA: TGTGCCAGCAGTTACACAGCCGAGCAGTACTTC. The encoded protein is CASSYTAEQYF.

A few counts support this clone. J is TRBJ2-5 and V is TRBV4-2; 13 bases match TRBD2. Germline CDR1 reads LGHNA; CDR2 reads YNFKEQ. This CDR3 region has 20 residues. The junction had 24 bases not matched to a gene; V was cut back by 5 bases and J by 9 bases. CDR3 bases: TGTGCCAGCAGCAAAAAACCCCTGACTAGCGGGGGGCCCTCCCAAGAAGCCCAGTACTTC. Amino acids: CASSKKPLTSGGPSQEAQYF.